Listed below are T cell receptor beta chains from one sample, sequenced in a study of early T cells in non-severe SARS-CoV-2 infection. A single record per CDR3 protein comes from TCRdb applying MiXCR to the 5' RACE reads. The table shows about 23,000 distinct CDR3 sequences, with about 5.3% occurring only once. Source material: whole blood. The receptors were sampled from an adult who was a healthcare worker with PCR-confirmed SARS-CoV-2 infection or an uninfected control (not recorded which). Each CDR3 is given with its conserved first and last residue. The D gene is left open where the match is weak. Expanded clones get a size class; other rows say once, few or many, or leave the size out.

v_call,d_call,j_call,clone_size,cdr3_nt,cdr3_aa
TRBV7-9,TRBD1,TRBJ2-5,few,TGTGCCAGCAGCTTATTACTGGGACAGTTTAAAGAGACCCAGTACTTC,CASSLLLGQFKETQYF
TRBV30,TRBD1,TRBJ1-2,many,TGTGCCTGGAGTGCGGGACAGTCATATGGCTACACCTTC,CAWSAGQSYGYTF
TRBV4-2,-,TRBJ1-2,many,TGTGCCAGCAGCCAAGATCTTCCGGAGAACTATGGCTACACCTTC,CASSQDLPENYGYTF
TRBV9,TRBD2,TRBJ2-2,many,TGTGCCAGCAGCCTTTCTAGCGGGAGTTGGACCGGGGAGCTGTTTTTT,CASSLSSGSWTGELFF
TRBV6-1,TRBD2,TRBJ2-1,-,TGTGCCATCATACGGGAGGGAGGGCTTAAGGAGCAGTTCTTC,CAIIREGGLKEQFF
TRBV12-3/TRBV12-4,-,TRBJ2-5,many,TGTGCCAGCAGTTTAGGGGAGAGAGAGACCCAGTACTTC,CASSLGERETQYF
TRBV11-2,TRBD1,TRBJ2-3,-,TGTGCCAGCAGTTTACAGGGGGCACACACAGATACGCAGTATTTT,CASSLQGAHTDTQYF
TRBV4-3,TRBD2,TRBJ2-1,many,TGCGCCAGCAGCCCGGGACTAGCGGGAGGGTTAAATGAGCAGTTCTTC,CASSPGLAGGLNEQFF
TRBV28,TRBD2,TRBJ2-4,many,TGTGCCAGCAGTAGTAGCGGGAGAGGGGCCAAAAACATTCAGTACTTC,CASSSSGRGAKNIQYF
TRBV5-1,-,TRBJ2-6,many,TGCGCCAGCAGCACCTACCCTGGGGCCTCTGGGGCCAACGTCCTGACTTTC,CASSTYPGASGANVLTF
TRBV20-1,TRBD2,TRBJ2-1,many,TGCAGTGCTAGAGATCCTACGGGACTAGAAGAGTTCTTC,CSARDPTGLEEFF
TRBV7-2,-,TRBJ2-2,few,TGTGCCAGCAGCCTTTATGACGCTCCCGGGGAGCTGTTTTTT,CASSLYDAPGELFF
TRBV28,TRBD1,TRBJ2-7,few,TGTGCCAGCAGTTCCCCGGGACAGGGTACCCACGAGCAGTACTTC,CASSSPGQGTHEQYF
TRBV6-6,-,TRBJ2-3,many,TGTGCCAGCAGTTACGGGTTAGTTGTGGGCACAGATACGCAGTATTTT,CASSYGLVVGTDTQYF
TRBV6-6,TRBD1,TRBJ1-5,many,TGTGCCAGCACCAACCCGGGACAGCTCAATCAGCCCCAGCATTTT,CASTNPGQLNQPQHF
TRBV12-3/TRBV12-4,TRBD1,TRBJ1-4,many,TGTGCCAGCAGTTTATCAGGGGGAGGGAATGAAAAACTGTTTTTT,CASSLSGGGNEKLFF
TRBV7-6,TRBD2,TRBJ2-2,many,TGTGCCAGCAGCTTAGGGCTAGCGGTGAACACCGGGGAGCTGTTTTTT,CASSLGLAVNTGELFF
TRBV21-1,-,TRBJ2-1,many,TGTGCCAGCAGCAAAGTCAGGGACAGGTACAATGAGCAGTTCTTC,CASSKVRDRYNEQFF
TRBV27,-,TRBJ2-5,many,TGTGCCAGCAGTTTTACTCTGGGGACCGGAGAGACCCAGTACTTC,CASSFTLGTGETQYF
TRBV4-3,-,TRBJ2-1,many,TGCGCCAGCAGCCTAACCCCGGGCCGAAACAATGAGCAGTTCTTC,CASSLTPGRNNEQFF
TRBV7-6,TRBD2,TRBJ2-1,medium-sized,TGTGCCAGCAGCTTAAGACCGACTAGCGGGAGTACGTACTACAATGAGCAGTTCTTC,CASSLRPTSGSTYYNEQFF
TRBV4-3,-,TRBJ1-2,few,TGCGCCAGCAGCCAAGTTGACGGCTATGGCTACACCTTC,CASSQVDGYGYTF
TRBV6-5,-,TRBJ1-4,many,TGTGCCAGCAGTTACTCGGAGGGGCGCGAAAAACTGTTTTTT,CASSYSEGREKLFF
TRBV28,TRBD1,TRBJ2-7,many,TGTGCCAGCAGCCTTACAGGGGGCTCCTACGAGCAGTACTTC,CASSLTGGSYEQYF
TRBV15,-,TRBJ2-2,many,TGTGCCACCAGTCTGGTAGGTGGCGGGGAGCTGTTTTTT,CATSLVGGGELFF
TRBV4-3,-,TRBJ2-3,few,TGCGCCAGCAGCCAAGCTTGGACCCCAGATACGCAGTATTTT,CASSQAWTPDTQYF
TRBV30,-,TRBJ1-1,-,TGTGCCTGGACCGGCTCGAACACTGAAGCTTTCTTT,CAWTGSNTEAFF
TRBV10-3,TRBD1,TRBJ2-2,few,TGTGCCATCAGTGGGTACCGGGACAGGGGGCGCGGCACCGGGGAGCTGTTTTTT,CAISGYRDRGRGTGELFF
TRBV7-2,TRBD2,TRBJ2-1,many,TGTGCCAGCAGGACTAGCGGGAGCTCCTACAATGAGCAGTTCTTC,CASRTSGSSYNEQFF
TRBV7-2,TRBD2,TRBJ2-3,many,TGTGCCAGCAGCCCCGGGACTAGTCGAGATACGCAGTATTTT,CASSPGTSRDTQYF
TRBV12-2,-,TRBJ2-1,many,TGTGCAAGTCGCTTAGCCAGGGGGCATGGGAGTGAGCAGTTCTTC,CASRLARGHGSEQFF
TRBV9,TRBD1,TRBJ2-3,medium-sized,TGTGCCAGCAGCGTAGGTCCACTCCCACAGGGGGCAAAAGATACGCAGTATTTT,CASSVGPLPQGAKDTQYF
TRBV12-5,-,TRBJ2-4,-,TGTGCTAGTGGTTTGCTGGGAGCCAAAAACATTCAGTACTTC,CASGLLGAKNIQYF
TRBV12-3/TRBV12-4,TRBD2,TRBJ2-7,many,TGTGCCAGCAGCCAATCGGGACTAGCGGGAGTCTACGAGCAGTACTTC,CASSQSGLAGVYEQYF
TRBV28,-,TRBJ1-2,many,TGTGCCAGCAGTTTGTCAGGGGTTGGTGGCTACACCTTC,CASSLSGVGGYTF
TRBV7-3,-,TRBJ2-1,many,TGTGCCAGCAGCCCGATGGGTCTTTACAATGAGCAGTTCTTC,CASSPMGLYNEQFF
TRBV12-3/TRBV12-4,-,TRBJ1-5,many,TGTGCCAGCAGCTCCCATGGGAGGGATCAGCCCCAGCATTTT,CASSSHGRDQPQHF